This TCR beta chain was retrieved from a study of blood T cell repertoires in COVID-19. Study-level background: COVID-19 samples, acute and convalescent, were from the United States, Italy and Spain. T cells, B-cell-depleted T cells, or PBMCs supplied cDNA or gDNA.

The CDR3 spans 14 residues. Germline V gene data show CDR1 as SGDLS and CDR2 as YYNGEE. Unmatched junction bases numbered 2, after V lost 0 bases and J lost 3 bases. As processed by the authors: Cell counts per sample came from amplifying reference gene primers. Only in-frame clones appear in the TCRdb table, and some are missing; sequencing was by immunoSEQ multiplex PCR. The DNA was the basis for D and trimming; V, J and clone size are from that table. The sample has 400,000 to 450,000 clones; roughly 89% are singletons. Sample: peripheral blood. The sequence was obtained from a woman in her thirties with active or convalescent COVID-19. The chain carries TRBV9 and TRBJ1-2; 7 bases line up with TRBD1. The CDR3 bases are TGTGCCAGCAGCGTAGGTCAGGGGGACTATGGCTACACCTTC. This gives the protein CASSVGQGDYGYTF.